The clone carrying this T cell receptor beta chain was seen many times. J gave up 4 bases and V 2 bases, and 10 bases lay outside the gene matches. This CDR3 spans 18 amino acids. Germline CDR1 and CDR2: SGHAT and FQNNGV. The data are from a study of T cells in Graves' hyperthyroidism and ophthalmopathy. Template material for amplifying TCR beta CDR3 regions consisted of RNA transcripts. Initially, a first-round RT-PCR of the TCR CDR3 employed the HTBI primer set. TCRdb independently ran MiXCR on the multiplex PCR reads; one entry per CDR3 protein. The sample holds about 640,000 distinct CDR3 sequences, around 13% seen once. Using more than 8 ml of fresh peripheral blood, PBMCs were prepared.

The sequenced sample was blood. J is TRBJ2-4 and V is TRBV11-2; 11 bases are shared with TRBD1. The source of this sequence is a woman aged 45-65 years with Graves' ophthalmopathy. The CDR3 reads CASSLSGQGAWGKNIQYF. CDR3 in DNA: TGTGCCAGCAGCTTAAGCGGACAGGGGGCTTGGGGAAAAAACATTCAGTACTTC. Together with reference TRBV11-2 and TRBJ2-4, the CDR3 gives the full variable domain: EAGVAQSPRYKIIEKRQSVAFWCNPISGHATLYWYQQILGQGPKLLIQFQNNGVVDDSQLPKDRFSAERLKGVDSTLKIQPAKLEDSAVYLCASSLSGQGAWGKNIQYFGAGTRLSVL.